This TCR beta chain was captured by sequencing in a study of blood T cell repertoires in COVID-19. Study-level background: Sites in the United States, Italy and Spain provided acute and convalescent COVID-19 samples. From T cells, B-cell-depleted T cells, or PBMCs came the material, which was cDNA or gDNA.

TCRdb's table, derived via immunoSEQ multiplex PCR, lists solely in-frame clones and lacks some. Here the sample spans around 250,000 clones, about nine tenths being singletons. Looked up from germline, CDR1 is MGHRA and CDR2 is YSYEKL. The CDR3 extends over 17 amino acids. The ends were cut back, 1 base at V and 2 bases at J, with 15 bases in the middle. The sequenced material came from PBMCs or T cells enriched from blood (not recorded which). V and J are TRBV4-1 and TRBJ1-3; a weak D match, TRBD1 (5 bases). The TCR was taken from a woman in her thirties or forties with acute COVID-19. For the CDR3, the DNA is TGCGCCAGCAGCCAAGTCCCCCCTCAGGGTACTGGAAACACCATATATTTT. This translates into CASSQVPPQGTGNTIYF.